This is a list of T cell receptor beta chains from one sample in a study of cytomegalovirus exposure and HLA in healthy donors. TCRdb's table, derived via immunoSEQ multiplex PCR, lists solely in-frame clones and lacks some. The sample has 100,000 to 150,000 clones, around 72% seen once; the top ten hold roughly 9%. The sequencing sample was made of PBMCs. Receptors were obtained from a woman aged 45-65 years in good health and CMV-seropositive. The CDR3 runs from the conserved cysteine through the conserved F or W. A D gene is named only where the DNA matches it firmly. Size is stated for part of the rows, as once, few or many counts, or as a class when the clone is expanded.

CDR3 DNA: TGTGCCAGCAGTCTAGCCTACAGGGGCAATCAGCCCCAGCATTTT; CDR3 protein: CASSLAYRGNQPQHF; clone size: .; J gene: TRBJ1-5; D gene: .; CDR3 length: 15; V gene: TRBV6-5
CDR3 DNA: TGTGCCAGCAGCTTGGGGGATCAGGGAACCGGGGAGCTGTTTTTT; CDR3 protein: CASSLGDQGTGELFF; clone size: .; J gene: TRBJ2-2; D gene: .; CDR3 length: 15; V gene: TRBV5-4
CDR3 DNA: TGTGCCAGCTCACCACCGACGGGGGGCAGATCCTACAATGAGCAGTTCTTC; CDR3 protein: CASSPPTGGRSYNEQFF; clone size: .; J gene: TRBJ2-1; D gene: .; CDR3 length: 17; V gene: TRBV18
CDR3 DNA: TGTGCCAGCAGCCAAGACAGGGCGCAGGGCTATGGCTACACCTTC; CDR3 protein: CASSQDRAQGYGYTF; clone size: .; J gene: TRBJ1-2; D gene: .; CDR3 length: 15; V gene: TRBV4-2
CDR3 DNA: TGTGCCAGCAGCGGCCAGGGGAACACTGAAGCTTTCTTT; CDR3 protein: CASSGQGNTEAFF; clone size: few; J gene: TRBJ1-1; D gene: .; CDR3 length: 13; V gene: TRBV9
CDR3 DNA: TGTGCCAGCAGTGATAACAGGCCCTCCGGGACCCAGTACTTC; CDR3 protein: CASSDNRPSGTQYF; clone size: .; J gene: TRBJ2-5; D gene: .; CDR3 length: 14; V gene: TRBV2
CDR3 DNA: TGTGCCAGCAGCCCGGAGGGTTACTACGAGCAGTACTTC; CDR3 protein: CASSPEGYYEQYF; clone size: .; J gene: TRBJ2-7; D gene: .; CDR3 length: 13; V gene: TRBV5-5
CDR3 DNA: TGTGCCAGCAGCAAAGTGGGGAGGGACAGGGGTATGGGGACTGAAGCTTTCTTT; CDR3 protein: CASSKVGRDRGMGTEAFF; clone size: .; J gene: TRBJ1-1; D gene: .; CDR3 length: 18; V gene: TRBV21-1
CDR3 DNA: TGTGCCAGCAGCGAACAGGGAGAGGTGCGAGGAGGCTACACCTTC; CDR3 protein: CASSEQGEVRGGYTF; clone size: few; J gene: TRBJ1-2; D gene: .; CDR3 length: 15; V gene: TRBV11-3
CDR3 DNA: TGCGCCAGCAGCCGACAGGTGAGCTCTGGGGCCAACGTCCTGACTTTC; CDR3 protein: CASSRQVSSGANVLTF; clone size: few; J gene: TRBJ2-6; D gene: .; CDR3 length: 16; V gene: TRBV4-3
CDR3 DNA: TGTGCCAGCAGTGACCGGGACAAGATCCCTGAGCCACAAGAGACCCAGTACTTC; CDR3 protein: CASSDRDKIPEPQETQYF; clone size: .; J gene: TRBJ2-5; D gene: .; CDR3 length: 18; V gene: TRBV6-1
CDR3 DNA: TGCGCCAGCAGCCAACCTCAACAGGGGGTCTATGGCTACACCTTC; CDR3 protein: CASSQPQQGVYGYTF; clone size: once; J gene: TRBJ1-2; D gene: TRBD1; CDR3 length: 15; V gene: TRBV4-1
CDR3 DNA: TGTGCCAGCATCCCACTGGGCAGGGGGAACACTGAAGCTTTCTTT; CDR3 protein: CASIPLGRGNTEAFF; clone size: .; J gene: TRBJ1-1; D gene: .; CDR3 length: 15; V gene: TRBV11-2
CDR3 DNA: TGTGCCAGCAGCTTGGGACTCACCGGGCCCCAGTACTTC; CDR3 protein: CASSLGLTGPQYF; clone size: .; J gene: TRBJ2-5; D gene: .; CDR3 length: 13; V gene: TRBV14
CDR3 DNA: TGTGCCATCAGTGCCCAATCCGCCAGGGGCCCGAACACCGGGGAGCTGTTTTTT; CDR3 protein: CAISAQSARGPNTGELFF; clone size: .; J gene: TRBJ2-2; D gene: .; CDR3 length: 18; V gene: TRBV10-3
CDR3 DNA: TGCACCAGCAGCCACAGAGCTAGTACCGAGCAGTACTTC; CDR3 protein: CTSSHRASTEQYF; clone size: few; J gene: TRBJ2-7; D gene: .; CDR3 length: 13; V gene: TRBV1
CDR3 DNA: TGTGCCAGCAGCATAGCGGGGGGGATCACAGATACGCAGTATTTT; CDR3 protein: CASSIAGGITDTQYF; clone size: .; J gene: TRBJ2-3; D gene: TRBD2; CDR3 length: 15; V gene: TRBV5-4
CDR3 DNA: TGCGCCAGCAGCCATCTTCCGGGACAGAACACTGAAGCTTTCTTT; CDR3 protein: CASSHLPGQNTEAFF; clone size: .; J gene: TRBJ1-1; D gene: .; CDR3 length: 15; V gene: TRBV4-1
CDR3 DNA: TGTGCCAGCAGCCGTTTCACTCCCGGGAACACTGAAGCTTTCTTT; CDR3 protein: CASSRFTPGNTEAFF; clone size: few; J gene: TRBJ1-1; D gene: .; CDR3 length: 15; V gene: TRBV6-5
CDR3 DNA: TGTGCTAGTGGTTTGGCGACAGGGAACGGCGAGCAGTACTTC; CDR3 protein: CASGLATGNGEQYF; clone size: .; J gene: TRBJ2-7; D gene: TRBD1; CDR3 length: 14; V gene: TRBV12-5
CDR3 DNA: TGTGCCAGCAGCGACAGGGCGGGCACTGAAGCTTTCTTT; CDR3 protein: CASSDRAGTEAFF; clone size: .; J gene: TRBJ1-1; D gene: TRBD1; CDR3 length: 13; V gene: TRBV7-3
CDR3 DNA: TGTGCCAGCAGCTCTGGACAGGGCATTAATGAAAAACTGTTTTTT; CDR3 protein: CASSSGQGINEKLFF; clone size: .; J gene: TRBJ1-4; D gene: TRBD1; CDR3 length: 15; V gene: TRBV5-4
CDR3 DNA: TGTGCCAGCAGCCCTAGCGGATCCTACGAGCAGTACTTC; CDR3 protein: CASSPSGSYEQYF; clone size: .; J gene: TRBJ2-7; D gene: TRBD2; CDR3 length: 13; V gene: TRBV7-9
CDR3 DNA: TGCAGCGTTGGACAACTTGCTACGGATACGCAGTATTTT; CDR3 protein: CSVGQLATDTQYF; clone size: .; J gene: TRBJ2-3; D gene: .; CDR3 length: 13; V gene: TRBV29-1
CDR3 DNA: TGCAGCGTTGGAAGGGGGCAGAACACCGGGGAGCTGTTTTTT; CDR3 protein: CSVGRGQNTGELFF; clone size: .; J gene: TRBJ2-2; D gene: TRBD1; CDR3 length: 14; V gene: TRBV29-1
CDR3 DNA: TGCGCCAGCAGCTTTACAGGGGCGGGGAACACTGAAGCTTTCTTT; CDR3 protein: CASSFTGAGNTEAFF; clone size: .; J gene: TRBJ1-1; D gene: TRBD1; CDR3 length: 15; V gene: TRBV5-1
CDR3 DNA: TGTGCCAGCTCACCCACGGGAGGGCCCGCCTTAGATACGCAGTATTTT; CDR3 protein: CASSPTGGPALDTQYF; clone size: .; J gene: TRBJ2-3; D gene: TRBD2; CDR3 length: 16; V gene: TRBV5-5
CDR3 DNA: TGCGCCAGCAGCTTGGCGGGGGAAGATCGGAATGAGCAGTTCTTC; CDR3 protein: CASSLAGEDRNEQFF; clone size: .; J gene: TRBJ2-1; D gene: .; CDR3 length: 15; V gene: TRBV5-1
CDR3 DNA: TGTGCCAGCAGCTTGGCCGCGGGTGCTGGGTACAATGAGCAGTTCTTC; CDR3 protein: CASSLAAGAGYNEQFF; clone size: .; J gene: TRBJ2-1; D gene: .; CDR3 length: 16; V gene: TRBV5-4
CDR3 DNA: TGTGCCAGCAGGGAGGGACAGTCCTATGGCTACACCTTC; CDR3 protein: CASREGQSYGYTF; clone size: .; J gene: TRBJ1-2; D gene: TRBD1; CDR3 length: 13; V gene: TRBV6-1
CDR3 DNA: TGTGCCAGCTCCCTCATGGGAGGTCGAGCCTCCTACGAGCAGTACTTC; CDR3 protein: CASSLMGGRASYEQYF; clone size: .; J gene: TRBJ2-7; D gene: .; CDR3 length: 16; V gene: TRBV18
CDR3 DNA: TGTGCCAGCAGACCTGGGACTAGCGGGAGGGCCGAGTACTTC; CDR3 protein: CASRPGTSGRAEYF; clone size: .; J gene: TRBJ2-7; D gene: TRBD2; CDR3 length: 14; V gene: TRBV2
CDR3 DNA: TGTGCTAGTGCCAGGACATTAGAGACCCAGTACTTC; CDR3 protein: CASARTLETQYF; clone size: .; J gene: TRBJ2-5; D gene: .; CDR3 length: 12; V gene: TRBV12-5
CDR3 DNA: TGTGCCAGCTCACCTTCTGCAGTTCACTATGGCTACACCTTC; CDR3 protein: CASSPSAVHYGYTF; clone size: .; J gene: TRBJ1-2; D gene: .; CDR3 length: 14; V gene: TRBV18
CDR3 DNA: TGTGCCAGCAGCGCACACAGGGCAACAACTGAAGCTTTCTTT; CDR3 protein: CASSAHRATTEAFF; clone size: .; J gene: TRBJ1-1; D gene: .; CDR3 length: 14; V gene: TRBV11-2
CDR3 DNA: TGTGCCAGCACTGGAACGGCTAGCTCCTACGAGCAGTACTTC; CDR3 protein: CASTGTASSYEQYF; clone size: few; J gene: TRBJ2-7; D gene: .; CDR3 length: 14; V gene: TRBV5-6
CDR3 DNA: TGTGCCAGTAGTATCACCGAGGACAGCTACGAGCAGTACTTC; CDR3 protein: CASSITEDSYEQYF; clone size: few; J gene: TRBJ2-7; D gene: .; CDR3 length: 14; V gene: TRBV19
CDR3 DNA: TGTGCCAGCAGCCAACTACCAGGGGATGAGCAGTTCTTC; CDR3 protein: CASSQLPGDEQFF; clone size: .; J gene: TRBJ2-1; D gene: .; CDR3 length: 13; V gene: TRBV9
CDR3 DNA: TGTGCCAGCAGCTTTTGGGAGACAGGGGACACTGAAGCTTTCTTT; CDR3 protein: CASSFWETGDTEAFF; clone size: .; J gene: TRBJ1-1; D gene: TRBD1; CDR3 length: 15; V gene: TRBV5-4
CDR3 DNA: TGTGCCAGCAGTGAACCCCGGGAGACCCAGTACTTC; CDR3 protein: CASSEPRETQYF; clone size: .; J gene: TRBJ2-5; D gene: .; CDR3 length: 12; V gene: TRBV25-1
CDR3 DNA: TGCGCCAGCAGCTTGGGCCAGGGTAAAGAAAAACTGTTTTTT; CDR3 protein: CASSLGQGKEKLFF; clone size: .; J gene: TRBJ1-4; D gene: .; CDR3 length: 14; V gene: TRBV5-1